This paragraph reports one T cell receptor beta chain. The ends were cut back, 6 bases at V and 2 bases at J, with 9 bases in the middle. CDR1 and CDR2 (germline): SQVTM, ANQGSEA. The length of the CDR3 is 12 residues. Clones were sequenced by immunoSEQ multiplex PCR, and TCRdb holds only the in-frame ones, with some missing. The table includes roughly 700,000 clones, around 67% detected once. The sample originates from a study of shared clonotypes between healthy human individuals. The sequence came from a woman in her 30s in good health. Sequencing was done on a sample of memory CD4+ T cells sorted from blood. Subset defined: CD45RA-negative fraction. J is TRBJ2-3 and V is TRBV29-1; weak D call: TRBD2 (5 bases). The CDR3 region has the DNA TGCAGCGTACTAGAATACACAGATACGCAGTATTTT. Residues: CSVLEYTDTQYF.